A selection of T cell receptor beta chains follows, all from one sample in a study of blood T cell repertoires in COVID-19. The table came from immunoSEQ multiplex PCR; TCRdb's copy has only in-frame clones and leaves some out. The sample holds 25,000 to 40,000 clones, around 86% seen once. The sequenced sample was peripheral blood. These receptors were taken from a woman in her fifties or sixties with active COVID-19. The CDR3 runs from the conserved cysteine through the conserved F or W. The D gene is left open where the match is weak. Expanded clones get a size class; other rows say once, few or many, or leave the size out.

cdr3_length,clone_size,d_call,v_call,j_call,cdr3_nt,cdr3_aa
18,NA,TRBD2,TRBV3-1/TRBV3-2,TRBJ2-3,TGTGCCAGCAGCCCAGGGACTAGCGGGAGGAAGGGCACAGATACGCAGTATTTT,CASSPGTSGRKGTDTQYF
16,once,TRBD2,TRBV6-1,TRBJ2-7,TGTGCCAGCAGTGAAGAGGTAGGCGGGGGTAGCTACGAGCAGTACTTC,CASSEEVGGGSYEQYF
16,large,NA,TRBV7-9,TRBJ2-1,TGTGCCAGCAGCTCTTCCGTGGAACTAAACTACAATGAGCAGTTCTTC,CASSSSVELNYNEQFF
12,few,NA,TRBV5-1,TRBJ2-5,TGCGCCAGCAGCCCAAACATGGAGACCCAGTACTTC,CASSPNMETQYF
16,NA,TRBD2,TRBV28,TRBJ2-3,TGTGCCAGCAGACTAACCCTAGCGGGAGGGTCAGATACGCAGTATTTT,CASRLTLAGGSDTQYF
12,NA,NA,TRBV6-5,TRBJ2-1,TGTGCCAGCAGGATTAGCGTCAATGAGCAGTTCTTC,CASRISVNEQFF
14,NA,TRBD2,TRBV5-5,TRBJ2-5,TGTGCCAGCAGCGTGGGGACTACTCAAGAGACCCAGTACTTC,CASSVGTTQETQYF
14,NA,TRBD2,TRBV30,TRBJ2-7,TGTGCCTGGAGGTTAGCGGGGGTCTCCTACGAGCAGTACTTC,CAWRLAGVSYEQYF
11,NA,NA,TRBV6-5,TRBJ2-7,TGTGCCAGCAGTTCCGCCTACGAGCAGTACTTC,CASSSAYEQYF
16,NA,TRBD1,TRBV7-3,TRBJ1-1,TGTGCCAGCAGCCTACCGACAGGGGCCGGGAACACTGAAGCTTTCTTT,CASSLPTGAGNTEAFF
13,once,NA,TRBV19,TRBJ2-1,TGTGCCAGTACCTCCTTCTCCTACAATGAGCAGTTCTTC,CASTSFSYNEQFF
14,few,NA,TRBV2,TRBJ2-7,TGTGCCAGCAGTGTGGAACGGGGGAGTTACGAGCAGTACTTC,CASSVERGSYEQYF
12,NA,NA,TRBV29-1,TRBJ2-5,TGCAGCGGACAGACTAGCCAAGAGACCCAGTACTTC,CSGQTSQETQYF
16,once,TRBD1,TRBV11-3,TRBJ2-5,TGTGCCAGCAGTAGAACCACGGGACAGGGGCAAGAGACCCAGTACTTC,CASSRTTGQGQETQYF
16,NA,TRBD2,TRBV7-7,TRBJ2-5,TGTGCTAGCAGCCAACAGGGAAGGGGCGCGGGAGGGACCCAGTACTTC,CASSQQGRGAGGTQYF
14,NA,TRBD1,TRBV5-1,TRBJ1-4,TGCGCCAGCAGCGGGGACAGGGGCGACGAAAAACTGTTTTTT,CASSGDRGDEKLFF
13,NA,NA,TRBV28,TRBJ1-5,TGTGCCAGCAGTGGCCCCCTCTATCAGCCCCAGCATTTT,CASSGPLYQPQHF
14,NA,NA,TRBV3-1/TRBV3-2,TRBJ2-3,TGTGCCAGCAGCCCCTACCACCCAACAGATACGCAGTATTTT,CASSPYHPTDTQYF
17,NA,TRBD1,TRBV19,TRBJ1-5,TGTGCCAGTAGTATAGCCCATACCGGGACAGGGAAGCAGCCCCAGCATTTT,CASSIAHTGTGKQPQHF
15,NA,TRBD2,TRBV15,TRBJ2-1,TGTGCCACCAGCTATAGCGGGAGGGCTGGAAATGAGCAGTTCTTC,CATSYSGRAGNEQFF
15,once,TRBD2,TRBV5-1,TRBJ2-1,TGCGCCAGCAGCTTGCATCTAGCGGATTACAATGAGCAGTTCTTC,CASSLHLADYNEQFF